One and the same sample provided the 14 T cell receptor beta chains below, sequenced in a study of shared T cell receptors in the human thymus. Here immunoSEQ multiplex PCR was the method, and the copy in TCRdb shows in-frame clones only, minus some. The sample includes about 380,000 clones, over 90% of them seen just once. The sample taken for sequencing was thymocytes. These receptors were obtained from a human donor.

V usage is TRBV5-6 and J usage is TRBJ1-4; D might be TRBD1 (5 bases). Germline CDR1 SGHDT, CDR2 YYEEEE. This CDR3 is built from 17 residues. Trimming cost V 0 bases and J 0 bases, with 12 bases left between them. The CDR3 loop is CASSLASGIATNEKLFF. For the CDR3, the DNA is TGTGCCAGCAGCTTGGCGTCAGGGATTGCAACTAATGAAAAACTGTTTTTT.

The chain combines TRBV11-3 with TRBJ2-7; a possible D gene is TRBD1 (6 bases). The CDR3 is 16 residues long. V was pared by 1 base and J by 2 bases, with 15 bases between. Germline V gene lookup returns CDR1 SGHNT and CDR2 YENEEA. The CDR3 DNA follows: TGTGCCAGCAGCTTAGTAATTAATGGGACAACCTACGAGCAGTACTTC. Its translation: CASSLVINGTTYEQYF.

The chain links TRBV2 to TRBJ2-1; 10 nucleotides line up with TRBD2. The CDR3 spans 15 residues. V lost 5 bases, J lost 8 bases, and 9 bases stayed unmatched. Germline assignment: CDR1 SNHLY and CDR2 FYNNEI. CDR3 sequence reads: CASSREREGHHEQFF. Here the CDR3 DNA reads TGTGCCAGCAGTAGAGAGCGGGAGGGCCACCATGAGCAGTTCTTC.

The genes are TRBV5-4 and TRBJ2-7, with a tentative D call TRBD2 (6 bases). Germline CDR1 is SGHNT and CDR2 is YYREEE (reference sequence). Trimming took 1 base from V and 5 from J, leaving 13 bases between them. The length of the CDR3 is 14 residues. The CDR3 DNA reads as TGTGCCAGCAGCTTGAGCCAGCGGGCCGACGAGCAGTACTTC. Translating it yields CASSLSQRADEQYF.

J is TRBJ2-7 and V is TRBV19; perhaps TRBD1 as D (6 bases). In germline, CDR1 is LNHDA, CDR2 SQIVND (reference sequence). V lost 5 bases and J 0 bases, leaving 14 bases between the germline ends. This CDR3 has 15 amino acids. In DNA form, the CDR3 reads TGTGCCAGTAGTCCGGGGACACTGAGCTCCTACGAGCAGTACTTC. Encoded protein: CASSPGTLSSYEQYF. The complete variable domain, with remaining parts taken from reference TRBV19 and TRBJ2-7, reads DGGITQSPKYLFRKEGQNVTLSCEQNLNHDAMYWYRQDPGQGLRLIYYSQIVNDFQKGDIAEGYSVSREKKESFPLTVTSAQKNPTAFYLCASSPGTLSSYEQYFGPGTRLTVT.

The chain has TRBV7-3 and TRBJ2-1; possible D gene TRBD1, 5 bases. The ends were cut back, 4 bases at V and 9 bases at J, with 16 bases in the middle. The CDR3 contains 14 residues. Per germline, CDR1 SGHTA and CDR2 FQGTGA. CDR3 coding DNA: TGTGCCAGCAGCTCCAACTTAGGGGTTGGTGAGCAGTTCTTC. Translated: CASSSNLGVGEQFF.

The chain recombines TRBV29-1 with TRBJ2-5, with D unresolved. CDR3 length: 13 amino acids. Per the germline V gene, CDR1 is SQVTM and CDR2 is ANQGSEA. V was pared by 5 bases and J by 1 base, with 11 bases between. In DNA form, the CDR3 reads TGCAGCGTTCCGTGCCAGCCCCAAGAGACCCAGTACTTC. It translates to CSVPCQPQETQYF. Full variable domain (outside the CDR3, taken from reference TRBV29-1 and TRBJ2-5): SAVISQKPSRDICQRGTSLTIQCQVDSQVTMMFWYRQQPGQSLTLIATANQGSEATYESGFVIDKFPISRPNLTFSTLTVSNMSPEDSSIYLCSVPCQPQETQYFGPGTRLLVL.

The chain employs TRBV28 and TRBJ2-7; tentatively, D is TRBD1 (6 bases). V was clipped by 5 bases and J by 2 bases, with 16 bases between them. CDR1 is MDHEN, CDR2 SYDVKM, per germline. The CDR3 runs to 15 residues. CDR3 loop: CASSPRRDIPYEQYF. In DNA form, the CDR3 reads TGTGCCAGCAGTCCTAGACGGGACATCCCCTACGAGCAGTACTTC. The full variable domain, rest sourced from reference TRBV28 and TRBJ2-7, is DVKVTQSSRYLVKRTGEKVFLECVQDMDHENMFWYRQDPGLGLRLIYFSYDVKMKEKGDIPEGYSVSREKKERFSLILESASTNQTSMYLCASSPRRDIPYEQYFGPGTRLTVT.

The rearrangement uses TRBV6-1 and TRBJ2-4; possibly TRBD1 for D (5 bases). Looked up from germline, CDR1 is MNHNS and CDR2 is SASEGT. CDR3 length: 19 residues. Trimming pared 0 bases from V and 1 base from J, leaving 19 bases between. DNA of the CDR3: TGTGCCAGCAGTGAAGCCCCAGGGTCCCCACCCGGGGCCAAAAACATTCAGTACTTC. This translates into CASSEAPGSPPGAKNIQYF.

The V and J genes are TRBV7-2 and TRBJ2-1, with 9 bases fitting TRBD2. CDR1 and CDR2 (germline): SGHTA, FQGNSA. There are 16 residues in the CDR3. The ends lost 7 bases at V and 10 bases at J; junction bases unmatched: 17. This CDR3 is CASNLGGTSSGSEQFF. The CDR3 DNA reads TGTGCCAGCAACCTAGGGGGGACTAGCTCAGGTTCGGAGCAGTTCTTC.

The V and J genes are TRBV28 and TRBJ1-2; 8 bases are shared with TRBD1. CDR1 is MDHEN, CDR2 SYDVKM, per germline. This CDR3 is 21 amino acids long. V was pared by 5 bases and J by 1 base, with 24 bases of the junction left unmatched. CDR3 DNA sequence: TGTGCCAGCAGTCTAAGGGCCGGACAGGGTAATTTACCCGGTCTTAACTATGGCTACACCTTC. As protein: CASSLRAGQGNLPGLNYGYTF.

A few counts support this clone. The chain recombines TRBV5-1 with TRBJ2-1; 9 bases line up with TRBD2. Germline V CDR1 and CDR2: SGHRS, YFSETQ. The trim removed 2 bases at V and 0 bases at J, leaving 12 bases unmatched. The CDR3 length is 19 residues. The CDR3 spells CASSFRWREGSSSYNEQFF. The CDR3 DNA reads as TGCGCCAGCAGCTTCCGATGGCGGGAGGGCAGTAGCTCCTACAATGAGCAGTTCTTC. The full variable domain, with the rest looked up from reference TRBV5-1 and TRBJ2-1, is KAGVTQTPRYLIKTRGQQVTLSCSPISGHRSVSWYQQTPGQGLQFLFEYFSETQRNKGNFPGRFSGRQFSNSRSEMNVSTLELGDSALYLCASSFRWREGSSSYNEQFFGPGTRLTVL.

The chain has TRBV28 and TRBJ1-1, with 7 bases aligning to TRBD1. CDR3 length: 15 amino acids. Trimming cost V 2 bases and J 0 bases; bases outside gene matches: 3. From germline, CDR1 is MDHEN and CDR2 SYDVKM. Written as DNA, the CDR3 is TGTGCCAGCAGTTTAGGGGGACAGTTGAACACTGAAGCTTTCTTT. It yields the protein CASSLGGQLNTEAFF.

The J gene is TRBJ2-2, the V gene TRBV21-1; whether TRBD1, the table's D call, matches the DNA was not checked. TRBV21-1 is noted as a pseudogene. This CDR3 region has 16 residues. The CDR3 sequence: CASSKDETSNTGELFF. In DNA form, the CDR3 reads TGTGCCAGCAGCAAAGATGAGACATCTAACACCGGGGAGCTGTTTTTT.